This T cell receptor (beta chain) was retrieved from a study of vaccination effects on CD4 cells after COVID-19. As for the study in general: ViraFEST used viral peptide pools to expand antigen-specific CD4+ T cells before sequencing.

Sequencing used immunoSEQ multiplex PCR; TCRdb keeps in-frame clones, though not all of them. The profile shows approximately 58,000 clones, 60% to 85% of them singletons. There are 16 residues in the CDR3. Germline CDR1 and CDR2: MNHEY and SVGAGI. Trimming took 0 bases from V and 8 from J; bases not matched to a gene: 6. Concerning this clone itself: Antigen specificity is unknown.

CD4+ T cells were isolated after about nine days of culture. The rearrangement links TRBV6-5 to TRBJ1-6; 8 positions agree with TRBD1. The sequences come from CD4+ T cells from PBMCs cultured without peptide, collected before COVID-19 vaccination. The receptor's source is a human donor who received a COVID-19 vaccine. The CDR3 loop reads CASSYSLAGGYSPLHF. The CDR3 DNA sequence: TGTGCCAGCAGTTACTCATTGGCAGGGGGCTATTCACCCCTCCACTTT.